This T cell receptor beta chain was documented in a study of T cell changes during pregnancy in multiple sclerosis. Here immunoSEQ multiplex PCR was the method, and the copy in TCRdb shows in-frame clones only, minus some. The data show approximately 97,000 clones, around 92% seen once. This TCR was recovered from a female donor in good health, enrolled as a control in a pregnancy study. The specimen was peripheral blood, collected after pregnancy.

CDR3 sequence (DNA): TGTGCCAGTCGGACAGGCAATCAGCCCCAGCATTTT. This encodes CASRTGNQPQHF. The chain couples TRBV6-5 to TRBJ1-5; TRBD1 is a possible D gene (6 bases). V was pared by 9 bases and J by 2 bases, with 8 bases between. Germline CDR1 reads MNHEY; CDR2 reads SVGAGI. The CDR3 sequence is 12 residues long.